This entry lists 26 T cell receptor beta chains sequenced from one sample in a study of OX40 agonist ivuxolimab in advanced cancers. Generated by immunoSEQ multiplex PCR, the TCRdb table keeps only in-frame clones and is missing some. This sample has approximately 57,000 clones, with 88% found just once. The material sequenced was CD4+ or CD8+ T cells sorted from blood, taken in a trial of the OX40 agonist ivuxolimab. These receptors all stem from an adult with an advanced solid tumor such as melanoma, head and neck, liver or kidney cancer.

The V gene is TRBV6-5, the J gene TRBJ1-3, with 8 positions matching TRBD1. V gave up 5 bases and J gave up 0 bases; unmatched junction bases: 3. Germline V gene sequence: CDR1 MNHEY, CDR2 SVGAGI. CDR3 length equals 15 residues. Here the CDR3 reads CASSRTGSSGNTIYF. DNA of the CDR3: TGTGCCAGCAGTAGGACAGGGAGCTCTGGAAACACCATATATTTT.

The chain links TRBV10-2 to TRBJ1-4; 12 bases agree with TRBD1. The CDR3 spans 16 residues. The V and J ends lost 6 bases and 8 bases, in that order; junction bases with no gene match: 10. Germline V lookup: CDR1 WSHSY, CDR2 SAAADI. CDR3: CASRAGTGGVGEKLFF. The DNA of the CDR3 is TGCGCCAGCAGGGCTGGGACAGGGGGCGTTGGAGAAAAACTGTTTTTT.

The chain employs TRBV5-1 and TRBJ2-1, with 8 bases that match TRBD2. With V trimmed by 0 bases and J by 3 bases, 2 bases remained unmatched. This CDR3 spans 15 amino acids. Germline V lookup: CDR1 SGHRS, CDR2 YFSETQ. The chain's CDR3 is CASSLGAGGYNEQFF. DNA for the CDR3: TGCGCCAGCAGCTTGGGTGCGGGGGGCTACAATGAGCAGTTCTTC.

The chain combines TRBV4-1 with TRBJ1-1; 7 nucleotides line up with TRBD1. The CDR3 is 13 residues long. J was trimmed by 0 bases and V by 6 bases; bases with no gene match: 1. Germline V CDR1 and CDR2: MGHRA, YSYEKL. The CDR3 protein is CASRGQMNTEAFF. As DNA, the CDR3 is TGCGCCAGCAGGGGACAGATGAACACTGAAGCTTTCTTT.

This chain joins TRBV7-6 and TRBJ1-2, with D maybe TRBD1 (5 bases). This CDR3 spans 13 amino acids. Germline lookup yields CDR1 SGHVS and CDR2 FNYEAQ. The V end lost 4 bases, the J end lost 7 bases, and 13 bases lay between the germline ends. The CDR3: CASSSVGGGGYTF. The CDR3, as DNA: TGTGCCAGCAGCTCCGTCGGGGGTGGTGGCTACACCTTC.

V gene TRBV6-6 combines with J gene TRBJ1-3; D gene uncertain. V was cut by 7 bases and J by 0 bases, with 7 bases left in between. The germline CDR1 and CDR2 sequences are MNHNY and SVGAGI (reference sequence). This CDR3 has 13 amino acids. The CDR3: CASTGYSGNTIYF. The CDR3 nucleotides read TGTGCCAGCACCGGGTACTCTGGAAACACCATATATTTT.

This clone occurred once. The V and J genes are TRBV5-1 and TRBJ2-1, with 13 bases that match TRBD2. Per the germline V gene, CDR1 is SGHRS and CDR2 is YFSETQ. The CDR3 consists of 15 residues. The ends lost 4 bases at V and 8 bases at J; junction bases unmatched: 6. In DNA form, the CDR3 reads TGCGCCAGCAGCCCGACTAGCGGGAGGTTCGATGAGCAGTTCTTC. Its translation is CASSPTSGRFDEQFF.

For the CDR3, the DNA is TGCGCCAGCAGCACGGACAGGAATGAAAAACTGTTTTTT. Translation gives CASSTDRNEKLFF. This chain connects TRBV5-1 to TRBJ1-4, with 7 bases that match TRBD1. The V segment lost 4 bases and the J segment 5 bases; nucleotides outside the gene matches: 2. Germline loops: CDR1 SGHRS, CDR2 YFSETQ. This CDR3 is 13 amino acids long.

The chain joins TRBV19 to TRBJ2-5, with TRBD2 matching 15 bases. Losses at the gene ends were 5 bases for V and 5 bases for J; bases not matched to a gene: 6. The CDR3 is made up of 16 amino acids. CDR1 is LNHDA and CDR2 is SQIVND in the germline V gene (reference sequence). The DNA of the CDR3 is TGTGCCAGTAGTGTGGGACTAGCGGGAGGAGAGGAGACCCAGTACTTC. It translates to CASSVGLAGGEETQYF.

The V gene is TRBV30, the J gene TRBJ1-1, with D perhaps matching TRBD1 (6 bases). This CDR3 has 18 amino acids. The germline CDR1 and CDR2 sequences are GTSNPN and SVGIG (reference sequence). Trimming took 1 base from V and 3 from J, leaving 24 bases between them. The DNA of the CDR3 is TGTGCCTGGAGTGACCCACCACGGGGGGGCAAAAGGGACACTGAAGCTTTCTTT. Amino acids: CAWSDPPRGGKRDTEAFF.

The CDR3 here is CASSKEGGFSGANVLTF. In DNA form, the CDR3 reads TGTGCCAGCAGCAAAGAAGGGGGGTTTTCTGGGGCCAACGTCCTGACTTTC. The chain combines TRBV21-1 with TRBJ2-6. TRBV21-1 is assigned pseudogene status. The CDR3 covers 17 residues.

The chain has TRBV2 and TRBJ1-4; a possible D gene is TRBD1 (6 bases). CDR1 SNHLY and CDR2 FYNNEI come from the germline V gene. V lost 7 bases to trimming and J lost 4 bases, with 10 bases between them. The CDR3 extends over 13 amino acids. The CDR3 loop is CASNGQYNEKLFF. DNA for the CDR3: TGTGCCAGCAATGGACAGTATAATGAAAAACTGTTTTTT.

The gene calls are TRBV5-1 and TRBJ2-2; D not resolved. V was shortened by 5 bases and J by 4 bases, with 15 bases between the two germline ends. Germline CDR1 SGHRS, CDR2 YFSETQ. The CDR3 is 15 amino acids. This chain's CDR3 is CASRPGSLPTGELFF. The CDR3 DNA reads as TGCGCCAGCAGGCCCGGGTCTTTGCCCACCGGGGAGCTGTTTTTT.

J is TRBJ2-3 and V is TRBV28; possibly TRBD2 for D (6 bases). The CDR3 length is 15 residues. Germline V gene data show CDR1 as MDHEN and CDR2 as SYDVKM. The V end lost 7 bases, the J end lost 4 bases, and 18 bases lay between the germline ends. This CDR3 is CASNRRRDLADTQYF. The CDR3, as DNA: TGTGCCAGCAACCGTAGGCGGGATCTGGCAGATACGCAGTATTTT.

V usage is TRBV29-1 and J usage is TRBJ1-1; the D gene is possibly TRBD1 (6 bases). The CDR3 has 14 amino acids. The V gene lost 4 bases and the J gene lost 9 bases, with 21 bases spanning the gap. CDR1 and CDR2 from the germline V gene are SQVTM and ANQGSEA. The CDR3 DNA is TGCAGCGTTGGTGATGTAGGGGGAGCGATTAAAGCTTTCTTT. This gives the protein CSVGDVGGAIKAFF.

V usage is TRBV5-6 and J usage is TRBJ2-7; either TRBD1 or TRBD2 may supply D (5 bases each). This CDR3 is 14 amino acids long. V lost 0 bases and J 3 bases, leaving 10 bases between the germline ends. CDR1 is SGHDT and CDR2 is YYEEEE in the germline V gene. The DNA for the CDR3 is TGTGCCAGCAGCTTGGGGGGGATATACTACGAGCAGTACTTC. This translates into CASSLGGIYYEQYF.

This chain links TRBV2 with TRBJ1-5; D ambiguous. Germline CDR1 SNHLY, CDR2 FYNNEI. The CDR3 runs 12 residues. Between the trimmed V and J ends, which lost 2 bases and 9 bases, there was a span of 8 bases. Here the CDR3 reads CASSETLGPQHF. The DNA for the CDR3 is TGTGCCAGCAGTGAAACCCTAGGGCCCCAGCATTTT.

The chain joins TRBV6-5 to TRBJ2-7; D is ambiguous. V was cut by 8 bases and J by 3 bases, with 14 bases left in between. The CDR3 loop spans 13 amino acids. Germline lookup yields CDR1 MNHEY and CDR2 SVGAGI. The CDR3 sequence: CASREDGFYEQYF. CDR3 coding DNA: TGTGCCAGCCGCGAGGACGGATTCTACGAGCAGTACTTC.

The genes are TRBV2 and TRBJ2-7; 13 bases align to TRBD2. The CDR3 spans 21 residues. Looked up from germline, CDR1 is SNHLY and CDR2 is FYNNEI. The V and J ends lost 5 bases and 2 bases, in that order; junction bases with no gene match: 21. Here the CDR3 reads CASSQRTGGFRGTSGTYEQYF. The CDR3 nucleotides read TGTGCCAGCAGTCAGAGGACTGGTGGGTTCAGAGGGACTAGCGGGACCTACGAGCAGTACTTC.

This chain links TRBV19 with TRBJ2-1, with 10 bases lining up with TRBD2. CDR3 length: 17 amino acids. Trimming removed 4 bases from V and 7 bases from J; junction bases left unmatched: 13. The germline CDR1 and CDR2 sequences are LNHDA and SQIVND (reference sequence). The CDR3 loop reads CASSKPQAAGGGNEQFF. CDR3 sequence (DNA): TGTGCCAGTAGTAAGCCCCAGGCAGCGGGAGGGGGAAATGAGCAGTTCTTC.

V gene TRBV28 combines with J gene TRBJ1-5; tentative D call: TRBD1 (6 bases). CDR1 and CDR2 from the germline V gene are MDHEN and SYDVKM. V shed 2 bases and J shed 4 bases, with 12 bases lying between them. The CDR3 contains 15 residues. The CDR3 region has the DNA TGTGCCAGCAGTTTAGATTTGGGGGCGAATCAGCCCCAGCATTTT. It specifies CASSLDLGANQPQHF.

The genes are TRBV6-1 and TRBJ1-5, with 7 bases fitting TRBD1. With V trimmed by 3 bases and J by 3 bases, 5 bases remained unmatched. Germline V gene data show CDR1 as MNHNS and CDR2 as SASEGT. There are 15 residues in the CDR3. The CDR3 DNA is TGTGCCAGCAGTGATTCGACAGGGACCAATCAGCCCCAGCATTTT. Translating gives CASSDSTGTNQPQHF.

The chain recombines TRBV4-1 with TRBJ2-3; the D gene is possibly TRBD2 (7 bases). Germline V gene data show CDR1 as MGHRA and CDR2 as YSYEKL. Trimming removed 0 bases from V and 7 bases from J, with 20 bases in between. The CDR3 is made up of 17 amino acids. The CDR3 region has the DNA TGCGCCAGCAGCCAAGAAGGGGGTGGCGCGGGGGTTAATACGCAGTATTTT. It translates to CASSQEGGGAGVNTQYF.

The rearrangement joins TRBV7-2 to TRBJ2-1, with 9 bases identical to TRBD2. This CDR3 contains 16 residues. Unmatched junction bases numbered 9, after V lost 1 base and J lost 8 bases. The V gene's germline CDR1 is SGHTA and CDR2 FQGNSA. Here the CDR3 reads CASSLEGASGIYEQFF. The CDR3, as DNA: TGTGCCAGCAGCTTAGAGGGGGCTAGCGGGATCTATGAGCAGTTCTTC. Combining the CDR3 with reference TRBV7-2 and TRBJ2-1 gives the whole variable domain GAGVSQSPSNKVTEKGKDVELRCDPISGHTALYWYRQSLGQGLEFLIYFQGNSAPDKSGLPSDRFSAERTGGSVSTLTIQRTQQEDSAVYLCASSLEGASGIYEQFFGPGTRLTVL.

The genes are TRBV6-6 and TRBJ1-1, with D uncertain. V was clipped by 6 bases and J by 5 bases, with 10 bases between them. Looked up from germline, CDR1 is MNHNY and CDR2 is SVGAGI (reference sequence). This CDR3 has 12 amino acids. DNA of the CDR3: TGTGCCAGCAGGATCTCCGGGACTGAAGCTTTCTTT. The encoded protein is CASRISGTEAFF.

This chain connects TRBV29-1 to TRBJ2-6, with D unclear. This CDR3 region has 12 residues. Trimming stripped 7 bases from V and 0 bases from J, with 4 bases between. Germline CDR1 and CDR2: SQVTM and ANQGSEA. The CDR3 nucleotides are TGCAGCGCCCGCTCTGGGGCCAACGTCCTGACTTTC. Amino acid sequence: CSARSGANVLTF. Full variable domain (outside the CDR3, taken from reference TRBV29-1 and TRBJ2-6): SAVISQKPSRDICQRGTSLTIQCQVDSQVTMMFWYRQQPGQSLTLIATANQGSEATYESGFVIDKFPISRPNLTFSTLTVSNMSPEDSSIYLCSARSGANVLTFGAGSRLTVL.